Here is one T cell receptor (beta chain) with its context. Its matching antigen is unknown. This entry is derived from a study of cytomegalovirus exposure and HLA in healthy donors. The PCR made use of 60 Vbeta and 13 Jbeta primers. Sequenced by immunoSEQ multiplex PCR; TCRdb stores in-frame clones only, minus some. There are some 69,000 clones in the sample; approximately 70% occur only once, and about 15% lies in the top ten. Points from the study as a whole: The authors listed over 150 TCR beta chains as cytomegalovirus-associated. In an earlier analysis, productive rearrangement rates for most beta V segments clustered near 87% or 30%.

This CDR3 is built from 16 residues. V lost 2 bases and J lost 2, with 13 bases in between. Germline V lookup: CDR1 SNHLY, CDR2 FYNNEI. The rearrangement links TRBV2 to TRBJ2-1; maybe TRBD2 (5 bases). Specimen: PBMCs. The TCR comes from a male donor in good health and CMV-seropositive. DNA of the CDR3: TGTGCCAGCAGTGAAACTAGGGTAAGGGCCTACAATGAGCAGTTCTTC. Translated, it gives CASSETRVRAYNEQFF.